This T cell receptor beta chain was profiled in a study of blood T cell repertoires in COVID-19. On the study more broadly: The study drew acute and convalescent COVID-19 samples from the United States, Italy and Spain.

Clinical histories supplied by participants themselves formed the basis of cohort assignment. Shortly before study entry, within 2 weeks, exposed participants had met a COVID-19 case. Germline V gene lookup returns CDR1 LNHDA and CDR2 SQIVND (reference sequence). V lost 7 bases to trimming and J lost 0 bases, with 18 bases between them. The CDR3 sequence is 16 residues long. Per the original methods: Amplification from reference gene primers served as the basis for estimated nucleated cell counts. Clones were sequenced by immunoSEQ multiplex PCR, and TCRdb holds only the in-frame ones, with some missing. The DNA was the basis for D and trimming; V, J and clone size are from that table. The sample gives roughly 380,000 clones, roughly 90% of which show up once; 1% is in the top ten.

The clonotype originates from a woman under 40 who had been exposed to COVID-19. Input material: PBMCs or T cells enriched from blood (not recorded which). This chain connects TRBV19 to TRBJ1-1; D perhaps matches TRBD1 (5 bases). This CDR3 is CASTLGRAGMNTEAFF. The DNA of the CDR3 is TGTGCCAGTACCCTAGGCAGGGCCGGTATGAACACTGAAGCTTTCTTT.